A selection of T cell receptor beta chains follows, all from one sample in a study of blood T cell repertoires in COVID-19. Produced via immunoSEQ multiplex PCR; TCRdb's table is partial and in-frame only. The sample holds 250,000 to 300,000 clones, approximately 90% seen once. Sequenced sample: PBMCs or T cells enriched from blood (not recorded which). The receptors were gathered from a young woman who had recovered from COVID-19. The CDR3 runs from the conserved cysteine through the conserved F or W. Fields, in order: D gene, clone size, V gene, J gene, CDR3 DNA, CDR3 protein. D genes are given only for firm matches. For some rows the clone size is stated as once, few or many, or as a class when expanded; others skip it.

d_call: TRBD1; clone_size: NA; v_call: TRBV9; j_call: TRBJ2-5; cdr3_nt: TGTGCCAGCAGCCCGGGGACAGTCTGGGGCCAAGAGACCCAGTACTTC; cdr3_aa: CASSPGTVWGQETQYF
d_call: TRBD1; clone_size: NA; v_call: TRBV19; j_call: TRBJ2-1; cdr3_nt: TGTGCCAGCAGCCTGGGACAGAGTTTTTGGGATGAGCAGTTCTTC; cdr3_aa: CASSLGQSFWDEQFF
d_call: NA; clone_size: NA; v_call: TRBV3-1/TRBV3-2; j_call: TRBJ1-6; cdr3_nt: TGTGCCAGCAGCAGATCGAGTTCACCCCTCCACTTT; cdr3_aa: CASSRSSSPLHF
d_call: NA; clone_size: NA; v_call: TRBV28; j_call: TRBJ2-5; cdr3_nt: TGTGCCAGCCACAGGGAAGCGGAGACCCAGTACTTC; cdr3_aa: CASHREAETQYF
d_call: NA; clone_size: NA; v_call: TRBV7-9; j_call: TRBJ1-2; cdr3_nt: TGTGCCAGCAGCCTTACCACAGATGGCTACACCTTC; cdr3_aa: CASSLTTDGYTF
d_call: TRBD1; clone_size: NA; v_call: TRBV5-4; j_call: TRBJ2-7; cdr3_nt: TGTGCCAGCAGACCCGGGACAGGGAGTCCCTACGAGCAGTACTTC; cdr3_aa: CASRPGTGSPYEQYF
d_call: NA; clone_size: NA; v_call: TRBV15; j_call: TRBJ1-1; cdr3_nt: TGTGCCACCGCCAGGGGTAGTGACACTGAAGCTTTCTTT; cdr3_aa: CATARGSDTEAFF
d_call: TRBD1; clone_size: once; v_call: TRBV6-2/TRBV6-3; j_call: TRBJ2-1; cdr3_nt: TGTGCCAGCAGTTACGCGGCAGGGGGCTCCTACAATGAGCAGTTCTTC; cdr3_aa: CASSYAAGGSYNEQFF
d_call: TRBD2; clone_size: NA; v_call: TRBV3-1/TRBV3-2; j_call: TRBJ2-7; cdr3_nt: TGTGCCAGCAGCCAAGGGACTAGCGGGGTGGGCGAGCAGTACTTC; cdr3_aa: CASSQGTSGVGEQYF
d_call: TRBD1; clone_size: NA; v_call: TRBV5-4; j_call: TRBJ2-1; cdr3_nt: TGTGCCAGCAGCTTTCCTACAGGGGCCTACAATGAGCAGTTCTTC; cdr3_aa: CASSFPTGAYNEQFF
d_call: NA; clone_size: NA; v_call: TRBV10-3; j_call: TRBJ1-5; cdr3_nt: TGTGCCATCAGTGATTCGGATCAGCCCCAGCATTTT; cdr3_aa: CAISDSDQPQHF
d_call: NA; clone_size: NA; v_call: TRBV5-1; j_call: TRBJ2-1; cdr3_nt: TGCGCCAGCAGCTTGGGGTCTAGCGAGTACAATGAGCAGTTCTTC; cdr3_aa: CASSLGSSEYNEQFF
d_call: TRBD1; clone_size: NA; v_call: TRBV15; j_call: TRBJ1-5; cdr3_nt: TGTGCCACCAGCAGAGATCCCATGGCAGGGGGTCAGCCCCAGCATTTT; cdr3_aa: CATSRDPMAGGQPQHF
d_call: TRBD1; clone_size: NA; v_call: TRBV7-8; j_call: TRBJ1-2; cdr3_nt: TGTGCCAGCAGCTTGGGCACAGGGGTTGGCTACACCTTC; cdr3_aa: CASSLGTGVGYTF
d_call: NA; clone_size: NA; v_call: TRBV2; j_call: TRBJ2-3; cdr3_nt: TGTGCCAGCAGTGAACTCTCTAGCACAGATACGCAGTATTTT; cdr3_aa: CASSELSSTDTQYF
d_call: NA; clone_size: NA; v_call: TRBV12-3/TRBV12-4; j_call: TRBJ1-6; cdr3_nt: TGTGCCAGCAGTCTCCAGAATTCACCCCTCCACTTT; cdr3_aa: CASSLQNSPLHF
d_call: TRBD1; clone_size: once; v_call: TRBV5-6; j_call: TRBJ2-5; cdr3_nt: TGTGCCAGCAGCTTACAGGGGCTGGAGACCCAGTACTTC; cdr3_aa: CASSLQGLETQYF
d_call: TRBD1; clone_size: NA; v_call: TRBV7-6; j_call: TRBJ2-7; cdr3_nt: TGTGCCAGCAGCTTAGCGGACAGGGGCTACGAGCAGTACTTC; cdr3_aa: CASSLADRGYEQYF
d_call: NA; clone_size: NA; v_call: TRBV5-5; j_call: TRBJ2-4; cdr3_nt: TGTGCCAGCAGCTTGGCCCGGGGAGGATACAAAAACATTCAGTACTTC; cdr3_aa: CASSLARGGYKNIQYF
d_call: NA; clone_size: NA; v_call: TRBV15; j_call: TRBJ1-1; cdr3_nt: TGTGCCACCAGCCACAGAGAATTGAACACTGAAGCTTTCTTT; cdr3_aa: CATSHRELNTEAFF
d_call: TRBD1; clone_size: once; v_call: TRBV6-5; j_call: TRBJ1-1; cdr3_nt: TGTGCCAGCAGCACAGGGGGCACTGAAGCTTTCTTT; cdr3_aa: CASSTGGTEAFF
d_call: TRBD1; clone_size: NA; v_call: TRBV4-2; j_call: TRBJ2-7; cdr3_nt: TGTGCCAGCAGCCAAAGTGGGGACAGGGTTTACGAGCAGTACTTC; cdr3_aa: CASSQSGDRVYEQYF
d_call: TRBD1; clone_size: NA; v_call: TRBV10-3; j_call: TRBJ1-2; cdr3_nt: TGTGCCATCAGTGAGGACAGGGGCTATGGCTACACCTTC; cdr3_aa: CAISEDRGYGYTF
d_call: TRBD2; clone_size: NA; v_call: TRBV9; j_call: TRBJ2-3; cdr3_nt: TGTGCCAGCAGCGTAGAAGCGGGAGCGTCCCGAGATACGCAGTATTTT; cdr3_aa: CASSVEAGASRDTQYF
d_call: NA; clone_size: few; v_call: TRBV12-3/TRBV12-4; j_call: TRBJ1-1; cdr3_nt: TGTGCCAGCACCGCGGGGGCAACTGAAGCTTTCTTT; cdr3_aa: CASTAGATEAFF
d_call: TRBD1; clone_size: NA; v_call: TRBV5-8; j_call: TRBJ1-5; cdr3_nt: TGTGCCAGCAGCCATGGGACAGGGAATCAGCCCCAGCATTTT; cdr3_aa: CASSHGTGNQPQHF
d_call: TRBD1; clone_size: NA; v_call: TRBV10-3; j_call: TRBJ1-1; cdr3_nt: TGTGCCATCAACTCCGGGACAGGGGGCCAGAACACTGAAGCTTTCTTT; cdr3_aa: CAINSGTGGQNTEAFF
d_call: TRBD1; clone_size: NA; v_call: TRBV5-5; j_call: TRBJ1-2; cdr3_nt: TGTGCCAGCAGCTTGACACAAGGTCAGGGGGTAGTCTATGGCTACACCTTC; cdr3_aa: CASSLTQGQGVVYGYTF
d_call: NA; clone_size: once; v_call: TRBV28; j_call: TRBJ2-7; cdr3_nt: TGTGCCAGCAGCTGGGGCGGGACGGGTTACGAGCAGTACTTC; cdr3_aa: CASSWGGTGYEQYF
d_call: NA; clone_size: NA; v_call: TRBV19; j_call: TRBJ1-1; cdr3_nt: TGTGCCAGTAGTTTATTAAACGGGCGGGGCGGCGACACTGAAGCTTTCTTT; cdr3_aa: CASSLLNGRGGDTEAFF
d_call: NA; clone_size: NA; v_call: TRBV13; j_call: TRBJ2-6; cdr3_nt: TGTGCCAGCAGCCTCAGGGACTCTGGGGCCAACGTCCTGACTTTC; cdr3_aa: CASSLRDSGANVLTF
d_call: NA; clone_size: NA; v_call: TRBV4-3; j_call: TRBJ2-4; cdr3_nt: TGCGCCAGCAGCCAAGATGGAGGCCAGGCGAAAAAAAACATTCAGTACTTC; cdr3_aa: CASSQDGGQAKKNIQYF
d_call: NA; clone_size: once; v_call: TRBV7-3; j_call: TRBJ2-5; cdr3_nt: TGTGCCAGCAGCCCTGGACAGCTAGAGACCCAGTACTTC; cdr3_aa: CASSPGQLETQYF
d_call: TRBD2; clone_size: once; v_call: TRBV9; j_call: TRBJ2-3; cdr3_nt: TGTGCCAGCAGCGTAGGGCTAGCGGGAGGAGTAATGCGAGATACGCAGTATTTT; cdr3_aa: CASSVGLAGGVMRDTQYF
d_call: NA; clone_size: NA; v_call: TRBV6-6; j_call: TRBJ2-5; cdr3_nt: TGTGCCAGCAGTTACTCGACTATCGAGACCCAGTACTTC; cdr3_aa: CASSYSTIETQYF
d_call: TRBD1; clone_size: few; v_call: TRBV6-2/TRBV6-3; j_call: TRBJ1-5; cdr3_nt: TGTGCCAGCAGTTACGGGGACAGGAGGTCGCAGCCCCAGCATTTT; cdr3_aa: CASSYGDRRSQPQHF
d_call: NA; clone_size: NA; v_call: TRBV7-3; j_call: TRBJ1-1; cdr3_nt: TGTGCCAGCAGCCATACAGAGAACACTGAAGCTTTCTTT; cdr3_aa: CASSHTENTEAFF
d_call: TRBD2; clone_size: NA; v_call: TRBV7-2; j_call: TRBJ2-1; cdr3_nt: TGTGCCAGCAGCCCACACGGGGGGCTAGCGGGAGTCAATGAGCAGTTCTTC; cdr3_aa: CASSPHGGLAGVNEQFF
d_call: NA; clone_size: once; v_call: TRBV15; j_call: TRBJ1-1; cdr3_nt: TGTGCCACCAGCAGCGCGCCGATTGGAGAGAACACTGAAGCTTTCTTT; cdr3_aa: CATSSAPIGENTEAFF